Listed below are T cell receptor beta chains from one sample, sequenced in a study of T and B cells in COVID-19 patients. TCRdb passed the multiplex PCR reads through MiXCR, listing each CDR3 protein once. This table holds roughly 15,000 distinct CDR3 sequences, about 26% found once. The sample was blood. The receptor set was obtained from a human donor who had recovered from COVID-19. CDR3s include the opening cysteine and the closing phenylalanine or tryptophan. The D gene is left open where the match is weak. Clone size, where shown, is once, few, many, or a class for clones that have expanded.

D	size	V	J	DNA	CDR3
.	few	TRBV7-6	TRBJ2-7	TGTGCCAGCAGCTTAGAGGACGGCTCCTACGAGCAGTACTTC	CASSLEDGSYEQYF
.	.	TRBV5-1	TRBJ2-7	TGCGCCAGCAGCTTGCTTCTCACGGGGAACGCGTACGAGCAGTACTTC	CASSLLLTGNAYEQYF
TRBD1	.	TRBV12-3/TRBV12-4	TRBJ2-2	TGTGCCAGCAGTTCGGGACAGTACACCGGGGAGCTGTTTTTT	CASSSGQYTGELFF
TRBD2	few	TRBV5-1	TRBJ2-2	TGCGCCAGCAGCTTGGCAGCGGGGGGCACCGGGGAGCTGTTTTTT	CASSLAAGGTGELFF
TRBD1	.	TRBV7-6	TRBJ1-3	TGTGCCAGCAGCTCGACAGGGGGCTTGGAAAACACCATATATTTT	CASSSTGGLENTIYF
.	few	TRBV6-5	TRBJ1-5	TGTGCCAGCAGTTCTCTCGGGACACCTCTTAATCAGCCCCAGCATTTT	CASSSLGTPLNQPQHF
.	.	TRBV6-2/TRBV6-3	TRBJ1-1	TGTGCCAGCAGTTACGACCCGGAAGGCAATGAAGCTTTCTTT	CASSYDPEGNEAFF
TRBD2	few	TRBV12-3/TRBV12-4	TRBJ2-7	TGTGCCAGCAGTTTAATCCCGGGACTAGCGGATAGTAACCCATCCTACGAGCAGTACTTC	CASSLIPGLADSNPSYEQYF
.	few	TRBV12-3/TRBV12-4	TRBJ1-6	TGTGCCAGCAGTTTGGGCAGGGTGATGGATTCACCCCTCCACTTT	CASSLGRVMDSPLHF
.	.	TRBV28	TRBJ1-2	TGTGCCAGCAGTCCGTCAGCGTTTGACTATGGCTACACCTTC	CASSPSAFDYGYTF
TRBD2	.	TRBV7-9	TRBJ2-1	TGTGCCAGCAGCTTCCCCCTAGCGGGGTTAAATGAGCAGTTCTTC	CASSFPLAGLNEQFF
.	.	TRBV20-1	TRBJ2-3	TGCAGTGCTAGTTGGCGGAGCACAGATACGCAGTATTTT	CSASWRSTDTQYF
TRBD2	medium-sized	TRBV19	TRBJ2-1	TGTGCCAGTAGTATAGATAGGTGGGGGGGAGGGGACAATGAGCAGTTCTTC	CASSIDRWGGGDNEQFF
.	medium-sized	TRBV6-5	TRBJ2-5	TGTGCCAGCAGTTACAGGGAGCAAGAGACCCAGTACTTC	CASSYREQETQYF
TRBD2	medium-sized	TRBV6-5	TRBJ2-5	TGTGCCAGCATGACGGGGGGGCTTGAGACCCAGTACTTC	CASMTGGLETQYF
.	few	TRBV6-2/TRBV6-3	TRBJ2-3	TGTGCCAGCAGTTACCCAGATACGCAGTATTTT	CASSYPDTQYF
TRBD1	medium-sized	TRBV12-3/TRBV12-4	TRBJ2-2	TGTGCCAGCAGATGGACAGGGGGCACCGGGGAGCTGTTTTTT	CASRWTGGTGELFF
TRBD1	.	TRBV6-5	TRBJ2-7	TGTGCCAGCAGTTACCGGACAGGTCGGTACGAGCAGTACTTC	CASSYRTGRYEQYF
TRBD2	many	TRBV6-5	TRBJ2-7	TGTGCCAGCAGTTACGCTGGTCGGGTGACTAGCGGGGACTCCTACGAGCAGTACTTC	CASSYAGRVTSGDSYEQYF
.	many	TRBV6-4	TRBJ2-2	TGTGCCAGCAGTGACAGGGACACCGGGGAGCTGTTTTTT	CASSDRDTGELFF
TRBD2	medium-sized	TRBV6-5	TRBJ2-1	TGTGCCAGCAGTTACTCGTCTAGCGGGAACAATGAGCAGTTCTTC	CASSYSSSGNNEQFF
TRBD2	few	TRBV15	TRBJ2-3	TGTGCCACCAGTTCGGGACTAGTTATTCTCACAGATACGCAGTATTTT	CATSSGLVILTDTQYF
TRBD1	.	TRBV13	TRBJ1-1	TGTGCCAGCAGCCGAGACAGGGTGAACACTGAAGCTTTCTTT	CASSRDRVNTEAFF
.	.	TRBV4-3	TRBJ2-3	TGCGCCAGCAGCCAAGACCGTGGTCGTACGCAGTATTTT	CASSQDRGRTQYF
.	medium-sized	TRBV10-3	TRBJ2-5	TGTGCCATCAGTGACCCGGACCGAAGACGGGAGACCCAGTACTTC	CAISDPDRRRETQYF
.	.	TRBV12-3/TRBV12-4	TRBJ1-5	TGTGCCAGCAGTTTAGCAGGAAGCAATCAGCCCCAGCATTTT	CASSLAGSNQPQHF
TRBD1	few	TRBV18	TRBJ2-3	TGTGCCAGCTCACTAATACAGGGGGGCACAGATACGCAGTATTTT	CASSLIQGGTDTQYF
TRBD2	.	TRBV5-6	TRBJ2-3	TGTGCCACTACGTCTAGCGGGGGCGCAGATACGCAGTATTTT	CATTSSGGADTQYF
.	.	TRBV6-2/TRBV6-3	TRBJ1-5	TGTGCCACCGCTCGGGGGTTCAATCAGCCCCAGCATTTT	CATARGFNQPQHF
.	few	TRBV6-2/TRBV6-3	TRBJ2-5	TGTGCCAGCAGAACCGGACGAGGACCCCAAGAGACCCAGTACTTC	CASRTGRGPQETQYF
TRBD1	.	TRBV12-3/TRBV12-4	TRBJ1-2	TGTGCCAGCAGTTGGGACAGGGTAGCTGGCTACACCTTC	CASSWDRVAGYTF
TRBD2	.	TRBV12-3/TRBV12-4	TRBJ2-3	TGTGCCAGCAGTTCCTTACTAGCGGGGGGGCCGGAAGATACGCAGTATTTT	CASSSLLAGGPEDTQYF
TRBD1	few	TRBV15	TRBJ1-2	TGTGCCACCAGCACCGGGGACAGATTTAACTATGGCTACACCTTC	CATSTGDRFNYGYTF
.	.	TRBV6-5	TRBJ1-1	TGTGCCAGCAGTTACGGGGCTCGTTCTGAAGCTTTCTTT	CASSYGARSEAFF
.	many	TRBV19	TRBJ1-2	TGTGCCAGTAGTGGACAGAACTATGGCTACACCTTC	CASSGQNYGYTF
.	many	TRBV6-4	TRBJ2-2	TGTGCCAGCAGTGGGACAGACACCGGGGAGCTGTTTTTT	CASSGTDTGELFF
.	.	TRBV20-1	TRBJ2-3	TGCAGTGCTAGCGGCGGGGTGACAACTAGCACAGATACGCAGTATTTT	CSASGGVTTSTDTQYF
.	medium-sized	TRBV29-1	TRBJ2-5	TGCAGCGTTGAAGACATCACAGGACAAGAGACCCAGTACTTC	CSVEDITGQETQYF
TRBD2	many	TRBV6-5	TRBJ2-7	TGTGCCAGCAGTTATAGCGGGGGAGTTTCCTACGAGCAGTACTTC	CASSYSGGVSYEQYF
.	once	TRBV7-9	TRBJ1-1	TGTGCCAGCAGCTCTACGGTGCAGAACACTGAAGCTTTCTTT	CASSSTVQNTEAFF
TRBD2	.	TRBV7-2	TRBJ2-5	TGTGCCAGCAGCTTAACAGCGGGGGGGCTTGAGACCCAGTACTTC	CASSLTAGGLETQYF
.	few	TRBV20-1	TRBJ1-1	TGCAGTGCTAGGGACAGCCTGGGCACTGAAGCTTTCTTT	CSARDSLGTEAFF
TRBD1	.	TRBV15	TRBJ1-4	TGTGCCACCAAAGGAACAGGGGCTGAAAAACTGTTTTTT	CATKGTGAEKLFF
.	.	TRBV7-6	TRBJ1-1	TGTGCCAGCAGCTTAGCGGGTAACACTGAAGCTTTCTTT	CASSLAGNTEAFF
.	few	TRBV6-4	TRBJ2-3	TGTGCCAGCAGTGACGGGTGGGCAGATACGCAGTATTTT	CASSDGWADTQYF
TRBD2	.	TRBV12-3/TRBV12-4	TRBJ2-1	TGTGCCAGCAGTTTAGCGGGCGGGGGAGTTTTTTACAATGAGCAGTTCTTC	CASSLAGGGVFYNEQFF